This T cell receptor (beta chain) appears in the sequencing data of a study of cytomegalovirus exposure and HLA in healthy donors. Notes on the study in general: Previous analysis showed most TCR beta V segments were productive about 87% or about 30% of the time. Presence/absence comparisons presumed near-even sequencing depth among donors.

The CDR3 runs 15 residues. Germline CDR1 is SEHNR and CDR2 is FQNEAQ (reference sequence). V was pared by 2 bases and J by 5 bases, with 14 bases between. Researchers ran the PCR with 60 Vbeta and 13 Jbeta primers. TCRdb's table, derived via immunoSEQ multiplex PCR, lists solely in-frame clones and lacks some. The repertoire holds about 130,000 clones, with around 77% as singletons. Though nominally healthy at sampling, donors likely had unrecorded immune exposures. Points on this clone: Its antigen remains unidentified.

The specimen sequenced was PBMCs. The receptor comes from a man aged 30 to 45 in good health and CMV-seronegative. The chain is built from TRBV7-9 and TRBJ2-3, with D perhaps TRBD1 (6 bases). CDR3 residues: CASSLFVRGIDTQYF. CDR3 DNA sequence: TGTGCCAGCAGCTTATTCGTCAGGGGAATAGATACGCAGTATTTT. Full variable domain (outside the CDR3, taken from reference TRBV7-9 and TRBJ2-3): DTGVSQNPRHKITKRGQNVTFRCDPISEHNRLYWYRQTLGQGPEFLTYFQNEAQLEKSRLLSDRFSAERPKGSFSTLEIQRTEQGDSAMYLCASSLFVRGIDTQYFGPGTRLTVL.